The present entry profiles one T cell receptor beta chain with its context. TCRdb fed the RACE reads into MiXCR, producing one record per CDR3 protein. Here the sample spans around 130,000 distinct CDR3 sequences, over 9% being singletons. Germline values: CDR1 LNHDA, CDR2 SQIVND (reference sequence). V lost 6 bases, J lost 7 bases, and 16 bases lay in between. The CDR3 length is 14 residues. This sample is part of a study of human T cells and chemical hapten exposure. Study details: DPC at 2% was the sensitizing agent, placed on 2 cm by 2 cm of upper inner arm skin. It was small differences in pooled library volume that mainly caused per-sample TCR yields to vary.

The time point: patch test 3, about 24 weeks after DPC sensitization. Indicated treatment: therapeutic diphenylcyclopropenone sensitization with weekly scalp DPC. The chain is built from TRBV19 and TRBJ2-1; D possibly uses TRBD1 or TRBD2 (5 bases each). This clonotype was obtained from a woman between 50 and 59 years old with alopecia areata. Some clones in this sample may be carry-over from other donors' samples. Specimen: whole blood, collected in connection with sensitization to the hapten diphenylcyclopropenone (DPC). The CDR3 sequence is CASSTGAMGNEQFF. The CDR3 DNA reads TGTGCCAGTAGCACCGGGGCAATGGGGAATGAGCAGTTCTTC.